The entry that follows covers one TCR beta chain sequence. Its antigen specificity is not known. No base-level quality is on record; no much larger clone is a single base apart. TCRbeta CDR3 regions were amplified from genomic DNA by means of the immunoSEQ Assay, a bias-controlled multiplex PCR. On the authors' methods: Nucleated cell counts per sample were estimated from amplification of reference gene primers within the assay. To quantify the absolute abundance of each unique TCRbeta CDR3 rearrangement, sequence reads were collapsed and filtered. For each sample, productive Simpson clonality was calculated by taking the square root of Simpson's diversity index across productive rearrangements. TCRdb mirrors the immuneACCESS table, restricted to in-frame sequences. Some clones are absent from its copies; in checked studies, under half trace to an unresolved V gene, and the reason for the others is unknown. That table is the source of V, J and clone size, and D and trimming were worked out from the DNA. Within this sample are approximately 310,000 clones, with around 87% of them counted one time only. The ten largest clonotypes hold roughly 8% of the sample.

The data belong to a study of blood T cell repertoires in COVID-19 (dated by TCRdb to about 2020). About the full investigation: Collaborator samples came from the United States, Italy and Spain and covered acute and convalescent phases of COVID-19. The prospective study material was composed of cDNA or gDNA derived from T cells, B-cell-depleted T cells, or PBMCs. The dataset comprised deeply sampled blood TCRbeta repertoires from subjects exposed to, actively infected with, or recovered from COVID-19. The repertoires were released in a freely available public database intended as a resource for research on the immune response to SARS-CoV-2. Samples were obtained from the ongoing ImmuneRACE study (first 160 participants) and from 1,254 subjects provided by 6 global collaborators. Nearly every sample came with metadata listing a de-identified subject ID, COVID-19 status, age in years and sex. Where available, HLA class I and class II types were taken from metadata supplied by the sample provider and were not determined by assay-based typing. Summary of the overall study and its limitations: The quantity of clinical and demographic metadata differed by source and by participant and was supplied without curation.

A second Seattle source provided samples from volunteer blood donors who had recovered from COVID-19. Each collaborating institution followed its own protocols to collect whole blood in K2EDTA tubes. For TCRbeta analysis, collaborator samples were shipped as frozen whole blood, as isolated PBMCs, or as DNA extracted from either sample type. There are 13 amino acids in the CDR3, from cysteine to phenylalanine inclusive. Left in the record is the CDR3 DNA by itself, 39 bases read in frame from the first base. Reading the germline V gene (reference sequence) gives CDR1 SEHNR and CDR2 FQNEAQ. V lost 5 bases and J lost 4 bases; the stretch between them is 11 bases long.

The TCR comes from a woman in her 50s who had recovered from COVID-19. The source material was peripheral blood. The chain is made from TRBV7-9 and TRBJ1-1, and perhaps TRBD1 as D gene, on 5 matching bases. Here the CDR3 is given as CASSRVGGTEAFF. The DNA is TGTGCCAGCAGCCGGGTGGGGGGCACTGAAGCTTTCTTT.